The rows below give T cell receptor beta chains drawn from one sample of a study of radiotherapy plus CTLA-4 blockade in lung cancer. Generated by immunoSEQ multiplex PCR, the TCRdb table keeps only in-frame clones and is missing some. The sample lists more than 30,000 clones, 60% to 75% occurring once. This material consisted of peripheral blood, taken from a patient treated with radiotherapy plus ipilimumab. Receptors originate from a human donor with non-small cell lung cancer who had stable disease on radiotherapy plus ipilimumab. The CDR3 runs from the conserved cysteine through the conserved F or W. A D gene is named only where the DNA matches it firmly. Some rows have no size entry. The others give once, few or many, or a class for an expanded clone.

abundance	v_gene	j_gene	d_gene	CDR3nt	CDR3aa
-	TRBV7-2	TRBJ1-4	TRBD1	TGTGCCAGCAGCCCTCGCCGGGACAGGGTAGGGCCCATCGGCGAAAAACTGTTTTTT	CASSPRRDRVGPIGEKLFF
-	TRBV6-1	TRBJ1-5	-	TGTGCCAGCAAAATTCAGGGCGGTCAGCCCCAGCATTTT	CASKIQGGQPQHF
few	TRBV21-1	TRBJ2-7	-	TGTGCCAGCAGCAAACCCCCAGCTTCCTACGAGCAGTACTTC	CASSKPPASYEQYF
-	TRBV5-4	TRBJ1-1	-	TGTGCCAGCAGCTTGGCGGGAGGGTTATCTGAAGCTTTCTTT	CASSLAGGLSEAFF
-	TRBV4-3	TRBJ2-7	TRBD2	TGCGCCAGCAGCCAAGATTTCGCGGGAGGACCGTACTTC	CASSQDFAGGPYF
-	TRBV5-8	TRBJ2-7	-	TGTGCCAGCAGCTTGGTAGGGACACACGCCTACGAGCAGTACTTC	CASSLVGTHAYEQYF
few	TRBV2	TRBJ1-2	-	TGTGCCAGCAGACCGGGCCACGGGGCGGGGGGCTACACCTTC	CASRPGHGAGGYTF
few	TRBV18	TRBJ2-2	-	TGTGCCAGCTCACCGCCCCCAATGACTCGATCGAACACCGGGGAGCTGTTTTTT	CASSPPPMTRSNTGELFF
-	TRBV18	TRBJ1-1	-	TGTGCCAGCTCACGGGACTCTATGAACACTGAAGCTTTCTTT	CASSRDSMNTEAFF
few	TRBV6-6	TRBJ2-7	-	TGTGCCAGCAGGAACTACGAGCAGTACTTC	CASRNYEQYF
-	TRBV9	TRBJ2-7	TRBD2	TGTGCCAGCAGCCCAGGACTAGCGGTATCCTACGAGCAGTACTTC	CASSPGLAVSYEQYF
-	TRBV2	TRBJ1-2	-	TGTGCCAGCAGTGATAGGGCCTATGGCTACACCTTC	CASSDRAYGYTF
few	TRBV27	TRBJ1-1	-	TGTGCCAGCAGGGCGGGACATAAGTCGGAACTGAACACTGAAGCTTTCTTT	CASRAGHKSELNTEAFF
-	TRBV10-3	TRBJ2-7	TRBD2	TGTGCCATCAGTGAGTCTAGGGTGGCGGGAGGATCCTACGAGCAGTACTTC	CAISESRVAGGSYEQYF
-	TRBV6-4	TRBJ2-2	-	TGTGCCAGCAGTGACGGGAGTCACACCGGGGAGCTGTTTTTT	CASSDGSHTGELFF
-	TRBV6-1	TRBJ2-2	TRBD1	TGTGCCAGCAGTGAAAACAGGGGGTCGGGCGGGGAGCTGTTTTTT	CASSENRGSGGELFF
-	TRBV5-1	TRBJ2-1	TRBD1	TGCGCCAGCAGCTTGGTAGTGGGCAGGGGGCGCAATGAGCAGTTCTTC	CASSLVVGRGRNEQFF
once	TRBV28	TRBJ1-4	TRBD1	TGTGCCAGCAGTCCAGGGGGCGCGAGGTCTAATGAAAAACTGTTTTTT	CASSPGGARSNEKLFF
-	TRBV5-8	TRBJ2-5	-	TGTGCCAGCAGCTTGATTCCAGGGCAAGAGACCCAGTACTTC	CASSLIPGQETQYF
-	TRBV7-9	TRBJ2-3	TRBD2	TGTGCCAGCAGCCCTAGCGGCTACACAGATACGCAGTATTTT	CASSPSGYTDTQYF
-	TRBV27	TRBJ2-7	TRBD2	TGTGCCAGCACTGAGAGACTAGCGGGAATCCCCACGAAGCAGTACTTC	CASTERLAGIPTKQYF
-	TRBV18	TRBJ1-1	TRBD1	TGTGCCAGCTCAGGCGCAGGGGGCGGACTACCGGTTGAAGCTTTCTTT	CASSGAGGGLPVEAFF
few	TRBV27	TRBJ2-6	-	TGTGCCAGCAGTTTACGTAGTCTTGGGGCCAACGTCCTGACTTTC	CASSLRSLGANVLTF
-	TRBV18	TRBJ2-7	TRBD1	TGTGCCAGCTCACCTGACAGGGATCAGCAGTACTTC	CASSPDRDQQYF